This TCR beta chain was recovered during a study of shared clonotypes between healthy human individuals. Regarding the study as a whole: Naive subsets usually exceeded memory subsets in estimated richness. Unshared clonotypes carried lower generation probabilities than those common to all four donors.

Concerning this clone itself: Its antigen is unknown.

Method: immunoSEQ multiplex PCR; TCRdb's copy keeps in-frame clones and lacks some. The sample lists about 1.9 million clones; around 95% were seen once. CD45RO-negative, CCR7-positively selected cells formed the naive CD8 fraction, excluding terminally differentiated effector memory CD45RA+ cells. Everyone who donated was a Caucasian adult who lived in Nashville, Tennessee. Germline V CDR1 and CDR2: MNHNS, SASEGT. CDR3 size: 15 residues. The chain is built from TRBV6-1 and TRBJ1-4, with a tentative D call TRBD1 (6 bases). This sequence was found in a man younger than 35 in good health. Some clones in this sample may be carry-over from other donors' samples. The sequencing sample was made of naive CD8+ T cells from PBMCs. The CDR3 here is CASGVTQGLNEKLFF. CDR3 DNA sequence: TGTGCAAGTGGGGTCACGCAGGGGCTTAATGAAAAACTGTTTTTT.